A single sample is the source of the 22 T cell receptor beta chains below, sequenced in a study of cytomegalovirus exposure and HLA in healthy donors (dated by TCRdb to 2016 to 2017). Library generation was performed with the immunoSEQ multiplex PCR assay. For the multiplex PCR, a mixture combining 60 forward primers for TCR Vbeta segments and 13 reverse primers for TCR Jbeta segments was used. TCRdb limited this immuneACCESS table to in-frame rearrangements with V and J called. A share of clones is missing; checked studies link under half to unresolved V genes, and the rest is unexplained. This sample lists some 200,000 clones; around four fifths were detected once. Of the sample, roughly 0.75% falls within the top ten clones. The specimen was PBMCs. The receptors derive from a woman aged 18-35 years in good health and CMV-seronegative.

The V gene is TRBV7-2, the J gene TRBJ1-2; the match to TRBD1 covers 7 bases. This CDR3 region has 15 residues. Losses at the gene ends were 5 bases for V and 0 bases for J; bases not matched to a gene: 6. Per the germline V gene, CDR1 is SGHTA and CDR2 is FQGNSA. The CDR3 DNA reads as TGTGCCAGCAGCCTGCATGGACAGGCTAACTATGGCTACACCTTC. Its protein product is CASSLHGQANYGYTF. The entire variable domain, with the rest obtained from reference TRBV7-2 and TRBJ1-2, is as follows: GAGVSQSPSNKVTEKGKDVELRCDPISGHTALYWYRQSLGQGLEFLIYFQGNSAPDKSGLPSDRFSAERTGGSVSTLTIQRTQQEDSAVYLCASSLHGQANYGYTFGSGTRLTVV.

The chain uses TRBV6-4 and TRBJ1-2, with 10 positions matching TRBD1. This CDR3 has 17 residues. Looked up from germline, CDR1 is MRHNA and CDR2 is SNTAGT. The V gene end was trimmed by 4 bases and the J gene end by 4 bases; junction bases not matched to a gene: 12. CDR3 DNA sequence: TGTGCCAGCAGTGTCTCCGGGACAGGGGCTATGGGCTATGGCTACACCTTC. Its translation is CASSVSGTGAMGYGYTF.

The CDR3 spells CASSAGQGGYTF. Here the CDR3 DNA reads TGCGCCAGCAGCGCCGGACAGGGCGGCTACACCTTC. V usage is TRBV5-1 and J usage is TRBJ1-2; 8 bases are shared with TRBD1. The CDR3 extends over 12 amino acids. Trimming at V came to 4 bases and at J to 8 bases, leaving 4 bases not matched to a gene. The germline V gene has CDR1 SGHRS and CDR2 YFSETQ.

The chain joins TRBV9 to TRBJ2-2, with TRBD2 matching over 8 bases. The CDR3 has 13 residues. Germline assignment: CDR1 SGDLS and CDR2 YYNGEE. V lost 4 bases and J lost 6; bases outside the gene matches: 2. The CDR3 DNA follows: TGTGCCAGCAGCTTGCGGGGGGCCGGGGAGCTGTTTTTT. Residues: CASSLRGAGELFF.

This chain uses TRBV11-2 with TRBJ2-1; TRBD2 might be the D (5 bases). The V end lost 1 base, the J end lost 0 bases, and 13 bases lay between the germline ends. Germline V gene sequence: CDR1 SGHAT, CDR2 FQNNGV. The CDR3 has 17 residues. CDR3 in DNA: TGTGCCAGCAGCTTAGGACTATCGGGTTTCTCCTACAATGAGCAGTTCTTC. Its translation: CASSLGLSGFSYNEQFF.

This clone turned up a few times. The gene calls are TRBV6-5 and TRBJ1-1, with a weak D call TRBD1 (5 bases). V was cut by 6 bases and J by 5 bases, with 13 bases left in between. The CDR3 has 13 residues. In germline, CDR1 is MNHEY, CDR2 SVGAGI. Here the CDR3 DNA reads TGTGCCAGCAGCCGAGGCGGGGGAACTGAAGCTTTCTTT. Its translation is CASSRGGGTEAFF.

This sequence joins TRBV2 and TRBJ1-4, with D hard to call. Germline CDR1 and CDR2: SNHLY and FYNNEI. The CDR3 is 17 residues long. The V gene lost 1 base and the J gene lost 4 bases, with 16 bases spanning the gap. The chain's CDR3 is CASSEGTGSLLNEKLFF. The DNA of the CDR3 is TGTGCCAGCAGTGAAGGAACCGGGTCCCTTCTTAATGAAAAACTGTTTTTT.

The chain is built from TRBV9 and TRBJ1-5; D call uncertain. The CDR3 loop spans 13 amino acids. Per germline, CDR1 SGDLS and CDR2 YYNGEE. With 0 bases removed from V and 6 bases from J, the gap between germline ends came to 7 bases. The CDR3 loop reads CASSVEGSQPQHF. In DNA, the CDR3 is TGTGCCAGCAGCGTAGAAGGGAGTCAGCCCCAGCATTTT.

On this clone itself: One base away lies a much larger clone, so this may be a sequencing read error. The chain uses TRBV5-1 and TRBJ2-7, with 7 nucleotides matching TRBD1. Trimming cost V 0 bases and J 2 bases; bases outside gene matches: 5. Germline V gives CDR1 SGHRS, CDR2 YFSETQ. The CDR3 loop spans 15 amino acids. The CDR3 bases are TGCGCCAGCAGCTTGGGGGCAGGGGGACCCTACGAGCAGTACTTC. Its translation: CASSLGAGGPYEQYF.

Written as DNA, the CDR3 is TGTGCCAGCTCACCAATGGACAGGGCGGGATCTGAAGCTTTCTTT. Protein: CASSPMDRAGSEAFF. V usage is TRBV18 and J usage is TRBJ1-1; TRBD1 agrees at 8 bases. The length of the CDR3 is 15 residues. V was clipped by 2 bases and J by 6 bases; unmatched bases: 8. Germline CDR1 reads KGHSH; CDR2 reads LQKENI.

The chain links TRBV5-4 to TRBJ2-1; D is perhaps TRBD2 (6 bases). Germline V gene lookup returns CDR1 SGHNT and CDR2 YYREEE (reference sequence). The V and J ends lost 0 bases and 0 bases respectively, with 10 bases between them. CDR3 length equals 16 residues. CDR3 in DNA: TGTGCCAGCAGCTTGGAACGGGGGAGCTCCTACAATGAGCAGTTCTTC. Protein: CASSLERGSSYNEQFF.

This clone was counted once. V gene TRBV5-1 combines with J gene TRBJ2-2; a possible D gene is TRBD2 (5 bases). Per germline, CDR1 SGHRS and CDR2 YFSETQ. Trimming removed 4 bases from V and 4 bases from J, with 8 bases in between. The CDR3 has 13 amino acids. DNA of the CDR3: TGCGCCAGCAGCGCGGACTTCACCGGGGAGCTGTTTTTT. Translated: CASSADFTGELFF.

The CDR3 DNA sequence: TGTGCCAGCTCACCGAGTTTGGAGGACACAGATACGCAGTATTTT. Its protein is CASSPSLEDTDTQYF. This chain links TRBV18 with TRBJ2-3; perhaps TRBD2 as D (5 bases). This CDR3 spans 15 amino acids. Trimming shortened V by 3 bases and J by 2 bases, and 12 bases separated the two germline ends. CDR1 and CDR2 (germline): KGHSH, LQKENI. Full variable domain (rest looked up from reference TRBV18 and TRBJ2-3): NAGVMQNPRHLVRRRGQEARLRCSPMKGHSHVYWYRQLPEEGLKFMVYLQKENIIDESGMPKERFSAEFPKEGPSILRIQQVVRGDSAAYFCASSPSLEDTDTQYFGPGTRLTVL.

This chain's CDR3 is CASSLRGSDEQYF. The CDR3 DNA reads TGTGCCAGCAGTCTCAGGGGTTCGGACGAGCAGTACTTC. The chain combines TRBV6-5 with TRBJ2-7, with D possibly matching TRBD1 (6 bases). The CDR3 has 13 residues. CDR1 and CDR2 (germline): MNHEY, SVGAGI. V was trimmed by 5 bases and J by 5 bases, leaving 13 bases between them.

The genes are TRBV11-1 and TRBJ2-7; D unclear. The CDR3 is made up of 12 amino acids. Trimming cost V 5 bases and J 6 bases, with 11 bases left between them. CDR1 is SGHAT and CDR2 is FQDESV in the germline V gene (reference sequence). The CDR3 bases are TGTGCCAGCAGCCACCTCCTAACCGAGCAGTACTTC. Its protein product is CASSHLLTEQYF.

This clone was seen only a few times. The V call is TRBV19, the J call TRBJ1-1; D remains unclear. CDR3 size: 11 residues. Trimming removed 7 bases at V and 1 base at J, with 4 bases between. From germline, CDR1 is LNHDA and CDR2 SQIVND (reference sequence). This chain's CDR3 is CASIWNTEAFF. CDR3 coding DNA: TGTGCCAGTATCTGGAACACTGAAGCTTTCTTT.

The J gene is TRBJ2-1, the V gene TRBV7-6; TRBD2 is a possible D gene (5 bases). This CDR3 has 12 residues. Per germline, CDR1 SGHVS and CDR2 FNYEAQ. V dropped 10 bases and J dropped 5 bases, with 12 bases sitting between them. This CDR3 is CAIGVANNEQFF. The CDR3 DNA sequence: TGTGCCATCGGGGTAGCTAACAATGAGCAGTTCTTC.

This clone was seen more than once but under ten times. This rearrangement joins TRBV6-5 to TRBJ1-5; no reliable D call. Between the trimmed V and J ends, which lost 5 bases and 6 bases, there was a span of 11 bases. CDR3 length equals 13 residues. Germline values: CDR1 MNHEY, CDR2 SVGAGI. The CDR3 DNA reads TGTGCCAGCAGTCCCGACACCGGTCAGCCCCAGCATTTT. Its translation: CASSPDTGQPQHF.

Details on this clone: At one boundary the junction diverges from the germline segment, which might be a read error. The gene calls are TRBV7-9 and TRBJ2-2; D uncertain. The CDR3 has 12 amino acids. Looked up from germline, CDR1 is SEHNR and CDR2 is FQNEAQ (reference sequence). DNA for the CDR3: TGTTCCAGCAGCTTATACTCCGGGGAGCTGTTTTTT. Translated: CSSSLYSGELFF.

The chain uses TRBV27 and TRBJ1-2, with TRBD1 as a possible D gene (6 bases). CDR1 and CDR2 from the germline V gene are MNHEY and SMNVEV (reference sequence). The CDR3 sequence is 20 residues long. V gave up 4 bases and J gave up 6 bases, with 33 bases separating them. The CDR3 loop reads CASSSLPRVSFHRVRDGYTF. As DNA, the CDR3 is TGTGCCAGCAGTTCGCTGCCCCGTGTTTCATTTCACAGGGTTCGAGATGGCTACACCTTC.

The rearrangement links TRBV6-1 to TRBJ2-5; 12 nucleotides match TRBD2. The CDR3 extends over 15 amino acids. Germline values: CDR1 MNHNS, CDR2 SASEGT. V was pared by 6 bases and J by 5 bases, with 7 bases of the junction left unmatched. The CDR3 here is CASSLAGGPGETQYF. CDR3 DNA sequence: TGTGCCAGCAGCCTAGCGGGGGGGCCTGGGGAGACCCAGTACTTC.

The J gene is TRBJ1-1, the V gene TRBV9, with no clear D. CDR3 size: 18 residues. V was pared by 0 bases and J by 0 bases, with 18 bases between. Germline CDR1 SGDLS, CDR2 YYNGEE. CDR3 sequence reads: CASSVVGGGFRMNTEAFF. The CDR3 DNA reads TGTGCCAGCAGCGTAGTCGGTGGAGGGTTTAGGATGAACACTGAAGCTTTCTTT.